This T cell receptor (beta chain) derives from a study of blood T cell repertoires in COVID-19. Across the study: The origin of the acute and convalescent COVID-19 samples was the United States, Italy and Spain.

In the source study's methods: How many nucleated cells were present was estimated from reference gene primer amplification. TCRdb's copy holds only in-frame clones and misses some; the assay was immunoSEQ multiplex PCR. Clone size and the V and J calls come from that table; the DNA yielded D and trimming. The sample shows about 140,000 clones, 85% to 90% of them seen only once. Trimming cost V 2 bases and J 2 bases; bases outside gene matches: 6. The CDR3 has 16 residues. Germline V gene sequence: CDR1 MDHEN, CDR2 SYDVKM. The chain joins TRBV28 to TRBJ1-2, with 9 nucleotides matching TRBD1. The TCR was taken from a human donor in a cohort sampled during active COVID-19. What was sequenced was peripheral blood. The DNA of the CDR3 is TGTGCCAGCAGTTTACCCGGGACAGGGATAAACTATGGCTACACCTTC. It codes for CASSLPGTGINYGYTF.